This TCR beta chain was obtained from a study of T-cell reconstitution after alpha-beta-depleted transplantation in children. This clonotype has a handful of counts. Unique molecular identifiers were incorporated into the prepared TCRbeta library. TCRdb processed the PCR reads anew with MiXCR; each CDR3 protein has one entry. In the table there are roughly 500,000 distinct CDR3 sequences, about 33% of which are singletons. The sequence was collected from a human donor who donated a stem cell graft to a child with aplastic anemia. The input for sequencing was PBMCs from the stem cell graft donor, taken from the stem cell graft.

CDR3 in amino acids: CASSLGDRNQETQYF. The CDR3 nucleotides read TGTGCCAGCAGCTTAGGGGACAGAAACCAAGAGACCCAGTACTTC. The chain recombines TRBV7-7 with TRBJ2-5; TRBD1 matches at 7 bases. This CDR3 comprises 15 residues. CDR1 and CDR2 from the germline V gene are SSHAT and FNYEAQ (reference sequence). The junction had 2 bases not matched to a gene; V was cut back by 1 base and J by 0 bases.